The T cell receptor beta chain described here comes from a study of shared clonotypes between healthy human individuals. Method: immunoSEQ multiplex PCR; TCRdb's copy keeps in-frame clones and lacks some. The sample shows about 980,000 clones, about 80% of them seen only once. Deletions cut 2 bases from V and 1 base from J, with 8 bases between. Germline loops: CDR1 KGHSH, CDR2 LQKENI. The CDR3 extends over 15 amino acids. This TCR was sampled from a man aged 18 to 35 in good health. V and J are TRBV18 and TRBJ2-2; D gene ambiguous. The specimen sequenced was memory CD4+ T cells sorted from blood. The subset is: CD45RA-negative fraction. The CDR3 spells CASSPFNGNTGELFF. The CDR3 region has the DNA TGTGCCAGCTCACCATTCAATGGGAACACCGGGGAGCTGTTTTTT.